This TCR beta chain emerged from a study of STAT5B mutations in CD4+ large granular lymphocyte leukemia (dated by TCRdb to the early 2020s). Concerning the study at large: Among healthy controls, the CDR3 'QG' motif was associated with a particular HLA allele. The TCRbeta repertoires of CD4+ T-cell large granular lymphocyte leukemia patients were compared with the TCRbeta repertoires of healthy blood donors. Flow cytometry performed on FACSCanto II or FACSVerse showed that the purified fractions had more than 95% purity among lymphocytes.

Points on this clone: Its cognate antigen has yet to be identified. Qualities for individual bases were not recorded, and no much larger clone is one base off.

The immunoSEQ assay at survey resolution was used to sequence TCRbeta rearrangements from genomic DNA. As for the authors' bioinformatics: In the TCR sequencing data, the lowest productive clonotype frequency that could be detected was 2.59 x 10-5. Only productive TCRbeta rearrangements, defined as complete and in-frame sequences, were included in the analyses. Sample clonality was computed as Simpson clonality in the immunoSEQ Analyzer version 3.0. Clones were binned by frequency as very rare, small, medium, large (1-20%) or hyperexpanded (>20%). Generation probabilities were estimated with OLGA 1.2.3, V-gene circos plots were generated with VDJtools, specificities were searched for in VDJdb, and CDR3 motifs were identified with GLIPH. The table was pulled from immuneACCESS by TCRdb, which kept in-frame rearrangements only. Such tables lose some clones; where checked, under half of the loss comes from unresolved V genes, and the rest has no known cause. The V and J calls and clone size are taken from that table; D and trimming were inferred from the DNA. The sample table holds 48,000 or so clones, of which under 80% were seen once. 1.5% of the sample belongs to the ten largest clones.

The healthy controls were 40 or so blood donors, and the buffy coats of these donors were supplied by the Finnish Red Cross blood service. All TCR-sequenced material derived from peripheral blood: patient blood samples and healthy donor buffy coats. Ficoll-Hypaque gradient centrifugation was used to isolate peripheral blood mononuclear cells. CD4+ cells were purified magnetically from the buffy coats of healthy controls. The Gentra Puregene Cell and Tissue kit was used for genomic DNA extraction, and quantification was performed on a Qubit 2.0 fluorometer. Points the paper makes about the study in general: Data were not HLA-matched; higher clonality in CD4+ versus CD8+ T-LGLL could reflect the relatively small sample size. Main leukemic clonotypes were private to each patient, although approximately 25% of the main leukemic clonotypes were found at low frequency in the non-leukemic repertoires of other patients. Compared with healthy CD4+ repertoires, CD4-sorted patient repertoires appeared more clonal, and this difference remained even after the putative leukemic clones were removed. Enrichment of TRBV06-family usage was observed among the top patient clones (8/27) relative to healthy controls (2/35).

V loses 2 bases of germline sequence and J loses 5 bases, and the interval between the two ends is 13 bases. Spanning cysteine to phenylalanine, the CDR3 consists of 14 amino acids. Only CDR3 DNA remains: 42 bases, in frame from the first base. From a lookup of the germline V gene, CDR1 and CDR2 are SGHDT and YYEEEE. This sequence was found in a human donor in good health. The sequenced sample was CD4+ T cells from blood buffy coats. The chain was built from TRBV5-6 and TRBJ1-2; the D gene identity is not certain. The bases are TGTGCCAGCAGCTTTGGTACGGCGGGGTATGGCTACACCTTC. Its protein product is CASSFGTAGYGYTF.